This T cell receptor beta chain was retrieved from a study of blood T cell repertoires in COVID-19. Study in general: The cDNA or gDNA used as material had been derived from T cells, B-cell-depleted T cells, or PBMCs.

Study processing details: It was from reference gene primer amplification that nucleated cell counts were estimated. Profiled with immunoSEQ multiplex PCR; TCRdb holds only in-frame clones, not every one. V, J and clone size are taken as reported in that table, and D and trimming were inferred from the DNA itself. The sample yields 200,000 to 300,000 clones, approximately 84% seen once. The source is a man in his fifties with acute or convalescent COVID-19. Sequenced material: peripheral blood.

The CDR3 loop reads CASSIVGAGRTQYF. CDR3 nucleotides: TGTGCCAGTAGTATAGTGGGGGCCGGTCGGACCCAGTACTTC. The chain carries TRBV19 and TRBJ2-5; TRBD1 might be the D (6 bases). Germline V lookup: CDR1 LNHDA, CDR2 SQIVND (reference sequence). With 1 base removed from V and 7 bases from J, the gap between germline ends came to 13 bases. The CDR3 runs to 14 residues.